This T cell receptor (beta chain) came from a study of blood T cell repertoires in COVID-19. At the level of the study: Material from acute and convalescent COVID-19 was sourced from the United States, Italy and Spain. T cells, B-cell-depleted T cells, or PBMCs supplied cDNA or gDNA.

Note on this clone: The identical CDR3 is also encoded by other nucleotide sequences in the sample.

In the authors' methods: Researchers report that nucleated cell counts were estimated from reference gene primer amplification. Method: immunoSEQ multiplex PCR; TCRdb's copy keeps in-frame clones and lacks some. The V and J calls and clone size are taken from that table; D and trimming were inferred from the DNA. The sample lists around 93,000 clones, about 90% occurring once. Seattle patient enrollment occurred during active infection, with longitudinal follow-up thereafter. This clonotype originated in a man between 18 and 29 years old with COVID-19, enrolled during active disease. Source material: peripheral blood.

This CDR3 is CAISRTSGSYEQYF. For the CDR3, the DNA is TGTGCCATCAGTCGGACTAGCGGGAGCTACGAGCAGTACTTC. The chain combines TRBV10-3 with TRBJ2-7, with TRBD2 matching 13 bases. CDR1 and CDR2 from the germline V gene are ENHRY and SYGVKD. Trimming at V came to 5 bases and at J to 3 bases, leaving 1 base not matched to a gene. The CDR3 loop spans 14 amino acids.